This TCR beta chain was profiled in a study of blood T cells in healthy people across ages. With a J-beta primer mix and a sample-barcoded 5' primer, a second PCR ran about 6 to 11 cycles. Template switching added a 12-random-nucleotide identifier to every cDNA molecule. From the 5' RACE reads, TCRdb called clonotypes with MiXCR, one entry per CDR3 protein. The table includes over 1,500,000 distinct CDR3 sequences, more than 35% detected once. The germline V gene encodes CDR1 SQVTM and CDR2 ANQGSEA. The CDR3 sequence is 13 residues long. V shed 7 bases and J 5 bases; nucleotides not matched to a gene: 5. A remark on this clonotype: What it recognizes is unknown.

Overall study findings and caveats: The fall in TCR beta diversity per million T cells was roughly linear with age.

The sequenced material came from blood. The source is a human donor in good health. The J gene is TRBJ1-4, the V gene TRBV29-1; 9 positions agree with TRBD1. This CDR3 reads CSGGTGTNEKLFF. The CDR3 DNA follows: TGCAGCGGCGGGACAGGGACAAATGAAAAACTGTTTTTT.